Following are 16 T cell receptor beta chains from one sample sequenced in a study of T cells in Graves' hyperthyroidism and ophthalmopathy. Amplification yielded TCR beta CDR3 regions, with RNA transcripts as the source. The HTBI primer set was used in a first-round RT-PCR of the TCR CDR3. TCRdb reprocessed the multiplex PCR reads via MiXCR and lists one record per CDR3 protein. The table includes some 720,000 distinct CDR3 sequences, around 15% detected once. The sequencing sample was made of blood. Source of these receptors: a man between 18 and 35 years old with Graves' hyperthyroidism.

This clonotype occurred many times. The chain is built from TRBV28 and TRBJ2-1, with 7 bases identical to TRBD2. Germline V gene data show CDR1 as MDHEN and CDR2 as SYDVKM. V lost 6 bases and J lost 3; bases outside the gene matches: 5. The CDR3 totals 14 residues. The CDR3 region is CASRKRDFYNEQFF. In DNA, the CDR3 is TGTGCCAGCAGGAAGCGGGACTTCTACAATGAGCAGTTCTTC.

The V gene is TRBV5-1, the J gene TRBJ1-4; 7 bases map to TRBD1. Germline lookup yields CDR1 SGHRS and CDR2 YFSETQ. The V segment lost 4 bases and the J segment 0 bases; nucleotides outside the gene matches: 6. CDR3 length equals 16 residues. CDR3 nucleotide sequence: TGCGCCAGCAGCGCCGGGACAGCTGCAACTAATGAAAAACTGTTTTTT. As protein: CASSAGTAATNEKLFF.

There are a few counts of this clonotype. The DNA for the CDR3 is TGTGCCAGCAGTGTTAACAGGGCCATGAACACTGAAGCTTTCTTT. It is translated as CASSVNRAMNTEAFF. The genes are TRBV6-1 and TRBJ1-1, with D possibly being TRBD1 (6 bases). There are 15 residues in the CDR3. Germline CDR1 is MNHNS and CDR2 is SASEGT. Between the trimmed V and J ends, which lost 4 bases and 0 bases, there was a span of 12 bases.

The rearrangement uses TRBV25-1 and TRBJ1-2; a weak D match, TRBD1 (5 bases). This CDR3 spans 12 amino acids. From germline, CDR1 is MGHDK and CDR2 SYGVNS. V lost 3 bases to trimming and J lost 8 bases, with 10 bases between them. The CDR3 here is CASSDSGGGYTF. The CDR3 coding sequence is TGTGCCAGCAGTGATTCTGGGGGAGGCTACACCTTC.

J is TRBJ2-2 and V is TRBV9, with 7 bases lining up with TRBD2. Germline CDR1 reads SGDLS; CDR2 reads YYNGEE. V was pared by 2 bases and J by 7 bases, with 8 bases of the junction left unmatched. CDR3 length: 15 amino acids. The CDR3 spells CASSVSGREHGELFF. In DNA, the CDR3 is TGTGCCAGCAGCGTTTCCGGGCGGGAGCACGGGGAGCTGTTTTTT.

There are many counts of this clonotype. This rearrangement joins TRBV30 to TRBJ1-1, with D possibly matching TRBD1 (6 bases). Deletions cut 2 bases from V and 10 bases from J, with 14 bases between. The CDR3 runs to 12 residues. The germline CDR1 and CDR2 sequences are GTSNPN and SVGIG (reference sequence). Written as DNA, the CDR3 is TGTGCCTGGAGTAGGGGGGTAGGGGGAGCTTTCTTT. Amino acids: CAWSRGVGGAFF.

This clonotype was found once. The chain has TRBV6-5 and TRBJ2-1, with D possibly being TRBD1 (5 bases). Germline CDR1 reads MNHEY; CDR2 reads SVGAGI. This CDR3 has 13 amino acids. With 10 bases removed from V and 4 bases from J, the gap between germline ends came to 14 bases. In DNA, the CDR3 is TGTGCCACCATAAGGGGCGGTTACAATGAGCAGTTCTTC. The encoded protein is CATIRGGYNEQFF.

This chain links TRBV4-1 with TRBJ2-1, with 12 positions matching TRBD2. The CDR3 is 19 amino acids. Germline trimming cut 1 base from V and 2 bases from J; bases unmatched to any gene: 9. Per the germline V gene, CDR1 is MGHRA and CDR2 is YSYEKL. In DNA form, the CDR3 reads TGCGCCAGCAGCCAAGGCGGTGAACTAGCGGGAGGACCCTACAATGAGCAGTTCTTC. Translated: CASSQGGELAGGPYNEQFF.

This clonotype came up many times. The V call is TRBV3-1, the J call TRBJ2-3, with 7 bases identical to TRBD2. There are 14 residues in the CDR3. Trimming at V came to 4 bases and at J to 6 bases, leaving 7 bases not matched to a gene. CDR1 is LGHDT, CDR2 YNNKEL, per germline (reference sequence). The chain's CDR3 is CASSPSTSPDTQYF. CDR3 in DNA: TGTGCCAGCAGCCCCTCGACTAGCCCGGATACGCAGTATTTT.

This clonotype was detected a few times. The rearrangement uses TRBV19 and TRBJ2-1; D is perhaps TRBD2 (6 bases). The CDR3 is made up of 15 amino acids. The V end lost 4 bases, the J end lost 2 bases, and 12 bases lay between the germline ends. Germline V gene lookup returns CDR1 LNHDA and CDR2 SQIVND (reference sequence). The CDR3: CASSTAGTAYNEQFF. The CDR3 DNA sequence: TGTGCCAGTAGTACCGCAGGGACTGCCTACAATGAGCAGTTCTTC.

This clonotype showed up many times. The chain uses TRBV5-1 and TRBJ2-7; no reliable D call. There are 14 residues in the CDR3. CDR1 and CDR2 (germline): SGHRS, YFSETQ. V was pared by 4 bases and J by 5 bases, with 16 bases between. The CDR3 here is CASSAGSEIHEQYF. The DNA of the CDR3 is TGCGCCAGCAGCGCCGGTTCCGAAATCCACGAGCAGTACTTC. Full variable domain (missing parts from reference TRBV5-1 and TRBJ2-7): KAGVTQTPRYLIKTRGQQVTLSCSPISGHRSVSWYQQTPGQGLQFLFEYFSETQRNKGNFPGRFSGRQFSNSRSEMNVSTLELGDSALYLCASSAGSEIHEQYFGPGTRLTVT.

The rearrangement links TRBV2 to TRBJ1-2; no firm D call. The germline gives CDR1 SNHLY, CDR2 FYNNEI. The CDR3 is made up of 13 amino acids. Deletions cut 3 bases from V and 5 bases from J, with 10 bases between. The CDR3, as DNA: TGTGCCAGCAGTGATCCCCAAGGGTATGGCTACACCTTC. Translation: CASSDPQGYGYTF.

Many counts were recorded for this clonotype. V and J are TRBV12-5 and TRBJ1-2, with unresolved D. CDR3 length equals 14 residues. V lost 3 bases and J lost 3, with 11 bases in between. The germline V gene has CDR1 LGHNT and CDR2 FRNRAP. The CDR3 DNA follows: TGTGCTAGTGGTTTAGGAGGACGGTACTATGGCTACACCTTC. This sequence encodes CASGLGGRYYGYTF.

This clonotype was seen repeatedly, ten times or more. This chain links TRBV11-2 with TRBJ1-1, with TRBD1 identical over 9 bases. Per germline, CDR1 SGHAT and CDR2 FQNNGV. V was clipped by 3 bases and J by 4 bases; unmatched bases: 3. The CDR3 loop spans 14 amino acids. The CDR3 DNA follows: TGTGCCAGCAGCTTGAACAGGGGGCTCACTGAAGCTTTCTTT. Translated, it gives CASSLNRGLTEAFF.

This clonotype was found a few times. The V call is TRBV28, the J call TRBJ2-3; 8 nucleotides align to TRBD1. The CDR3 consists of 16 residues. V trimming: 6 bases; J trimming: 2 bases; junction bases outside the gene matches: 10. CDR1 MDHEN and CDR2 SYDVKM come from the germline V gene. The CDR3 region is CASSKSGGINTDTQYF. CDR3 bases: TGTGCCAGCAGCAAATCAGGGGGCATAAACACAGATACGCAGTATTTT.

A few counts support this clonotype. The chain recombines TRBV29-1 with TRBJ2-3, with 7 bases that match TRBD2. Unmatched junction bases numbered 15, after V lost 4 bases and J lost 5 bases. This CDR3 region has 16 residues. Per germline, CDR1 SQVTM and CDR2 ANQGSEA. CDR3 in amino acids: CSVARDYPRGGDTQYF. CDR3 coding DNA: TGCAGCGTTGCTCGGGACTACCCCCGCGGCGGAGATACGCAGTATTTT.